This T cell receptor beta chain was observed in a study of PD-L1 blockade in urothelial cancer. Study-wide background: Investigators checked blood 3 weeks (second dose) and 6 weeks after treatment start.

Repertoires were generated with immunoSEQ multiplex PCR, while TCRdb's copy carries only in-frame clones and drops some. The data show about 130,000 clones, roughly 80% seen once. Time point of the sample: pretreatment peripheral blood. V shed 7 bases and J 2 bases; nucleotides not matched to a gene: 8. The CDR3 contains 14 residues. The specimen was PBMCs, collected around atezolizumab (anti-PD-L1) treatment. V and J are TRBV23-1 and TRBJ2-7; 7 nucleotides align to TRBD1. TRBV23-1 is annotated as an ORF whose role is uncertain. This sequence originates from a man aged 50-60 years with urothelial cancer. The CDR3 DNA reads TGCGCCAGCAAAAGGGGGCGAGGCCCCTACGAGCAGTACTTC. It codes for CASKRGRGPYEQYF.